The 23 T cell receptor beta chains reported below all come from one sample, sequenced in a study of early T cells in non-severe SARS-CoV-2 infection. One entry per CDR3 protein, called by TCRdb with MiXCR from the 5' RACE reads. The repertoire holds under 70,000 distinct CDR3 sequences, with approximately 6.1% as singletons. The source was whole blood, collected at baseline. Receptor source: an adult who was a healthcare worker with PCR-confirmed SARS-CoV-2 infection or an uninfected control (not recorded which).

This clonotype was picked up many times. The J gene is TRBJ2-7, the V gene TRBV18, with D unclear. The germline V gene encodes CDR1 KGHSH and CDR2 LQKENI. V lost 6 bases, J lost 0 bases, and 12 bases lay in between. The CDR3 consists of 14 residues. The CDR3: CASSPKGSSYEQYF. The CDR3 DNA follows: TGTGCCAGCTCGCCCAAGGGCAGCTCCTACGAGCAGTACTTC.

This clonotype was seen ten or more times. V and J are TRBV7-6 and TRBJ2-5; 13 bases map to TRBD2. CDR3 length: 16 residues. Germline loops: CDR1 SGHVS, CDR2 FNYEAQ. V dropped 5 bases and J dropped 5; count of bases not matched to a gene: 8. CDR3 in DNA: TGTGCCAGCAGCCGTGGACTAGCGGGAGTCCGTGAGACCCAGTACTTC. This gives the protein CASSRGLAGVRETQYF.

The chain has TRBV11-1 and TRBJ2-3, with a possible D match to TRBD2 (5 bases). The CDR3 covers 12 residues. Germline CDR1 SGHAT, CDR2 FQDESV (reference sequence). Between the trimmed V and J ends, which lost 5 bases and 6 bases, there was a span of 9 bases. DNA of the CDR3: TGTGCCAGCAGCCCGGGGTATGATACGCAGTATTTT. Its protein product is CASSPGYDTQYF.

This clonotype was found many times. Germline is not matched at one junction end, which may reflect a read error. The chain carries TRBV7-2 and TRBJ1-1; 9 positions agree with TRBD1. The CDR3 has 15 residues. Germline CDR1 is SGHTA and CDR2 is FQGNSA. The CDR3 DNA reads TGTGCCAGCAGCTGGCGACAGGGGGAGGAATCTGAAGCTTTTTTT. It specifies CASSWRQGEESEAFF.

The chain uses TRBV20-1 and TRBJ1-2; D not certain. V lost 0 bases and J lost 0, with 14 bases in between. The CDR3 spans 16 residues. Germline assignment: CDR1 DFQATT and CDR2 SNEGSKA (reference sequence). CDR3 protein: CSARDTETFSNYGYTF. In nucleotides, the CDR3 is TGCAGTGCTAGAGATACAGAAACCTTCTCTAACTATGGCTACACCTTC.

This clonotype was seen more than once but under ten times. The genes are TRBV11-3 and TRBJ2-3; D not certain. CDR3 size: 13 residues. Germline V gene data show CDR1 as SGHNT and CDR2 as YENEEA. The germline V and J ends were trimmed by 1 base and 4 bases, with 6 bases remaining between them. DNA of the CDR3: TGTGCCAGCAGCTTAGTTGAGTCAGATACGCAGTATTTT. Translating gives CASSLVESDTQYF.

This clonotype was found a few times. The CDR3 spells CSVEDPGRNTGELFF. The DNA for the CDR3 is TGCAGCGTTGAAGACCCGGGACGAAACACCGGGGAGCTGTTTTTT. J is TRBJ2-2 and V is TRBV29-1; D may correspond to TRBD1 or TRBD2 (5 bases each). V lost 0 bases and J 2 bases, leaving 10 bases between the germline ends. The CDR3 is 15 residues long. CDR1 is SQVTM, CDR2 ANQGSEA, per germline.

This clonotype was seen at least ten times. The CDR3 spells CASTTSGAGSLREQYF. The CDR3, as DNA: TGTGCCAGCACTACAAGTGGGGCTGGGAGCCTACGGGAGCAGTACTTC. The rearrangement links TRBV2 to TRBJ2-7, with D perhaps TRBD1 or TRBD2 (5 bases each). This CDR3 contains 16 residues. The V gene's germline CDR1 is SNHLY and CDR2 FYNNEI. The ends were cut back, 7 bases at V and 7 bases at J, with 26 bases in the middle.

Ten or more counts support this clonotype. This chain joins TRBV7-7 and TRBJ2-5; 10 bases match TRBD1. The germline CDR1 and CDR2 sequences are SSHAT and FNYEAQ (reference sequence). Trimming cost V 5 bases and J 4 bases; bases outside gene matches: 7. The CDR3 sequence is 15 residues long. The CDR3 DNA reads as TGTGCCAGCAGCACCGGGACAGGGGTAATAGAGACCCAGTACTTC. Protein: CASSTGTGVIETQYF.

This clonotype came up many times. The chain couples TRBV28 to TRBJ1-2; possible D gene TRBD1, 6 bases. V gave up 1 base and J gave up 6 bases, with 12 bases separating them. This CDR3 is built from 14 residues. Per the germline V gene, CDR1 is MDHEN and CDR2 is SYDVKM. CDR3 loop: CASSLSTGGHGYTF. The CDR3 DNA is TGTGCCAGCAGTTTATCAACGGGGGGCCATGGCTACACCTTC.

The gene calls are TRBV20-1 and TRBJ2-5; 8 positions match TRBD1. In germline, CDR1 is DFQATT, CDR2 SNEGSKA (reference sequence). This CDR3 has 13 amino acids. This CDR3 is CSGRQGRQETQYF. The CDR3, as DNA: TGCAGCGGGAGACAGGGGCGCCAAGAGACCCAGTACTTC.

This clonotype has ten or more counts. The rearrangement links TRBV6-1 to TRBJ2-2; D perhaps matches TRBD1 (5 bases). Per the germline V gene, CDR1 is MNHNS and CDR2 is SASEGT. The V end was cut by 6 bases, the J end by 7 bases, with 12 bases between. The CDR3 spans 13 residues. CDR3 loop: CASRSDSFGELFF. The CDR3 DNA follows: TGTGCCAGCAGGTCCGACAGTTTCGGGGAGCTGTTTTTT.

The genes are TRBV10-3 and TRBJ2-3; TRBD1 aligns across 10 bases. The junction had 2 bases not matched to a gene; V was cut back by 7 bases and J by 4 bases. Germline lookup yields CDR1 ENHRY and CDR2 SYGVKD. The CDR3 loop spans 13 amino acids. CDR3 in DNA: TGTGCCATCACGGGACAGGGGTCAGATACGCAGTATTTT. It codes for CAITGQGSDTQYF.

J is TRBJ2-7 and V is TRBV6-2 or TRBV6-3; a weak D match, TRBD2 (5 bases). Trimming stripped 5 bases from V and 7 bases from J, with 9 bases between. The CDR3 sequence is 11 residues long. CDR1 MNHEY and CDR2 SVGEGT come from the germline V gene. The CDR3 DNA reads TGTGCCAGCAGTCCTTCGGGGGAGCAGTACTTC. It translates to CASSPSGEQYF.

The chain employs TRBV27 and TRBJ1-2, with a tentative D call TRBD1 (5 bases). The CDR3 covers 14 residues. The germline V and J ends were trimmed by 2 bases and 3 bases, with 10 bases remaining between them. The germline V gene has CDR1 MNHEY and CDR2 SMNVEV (reference sequence). The CDR3 nucleotides read TGTGCCAGCAGTTTAAGACAGACCTACTATGGCTACACCTTC. This gives the protein CASSLRQTYYGYTF.

The chain joins TRBV11-3 to TRBJ2-1; D is unresolved. With 0 bases removed from V and 5 bases from J, the gap between germline ends came to 5 bases. Germline CDR1 SGHNT, CDR2 YENEEA. The CDR3 has 13 residues. CDR3 sequence: CASSLDSHNEQFF. CDR3 DNA sequence: TGTGCCAGCAGCTTAGACAGCCACAATGAGCAGTTCTTC.

This clonotype was recorded many times. The chain employs TRBV2 and TRBJ2-3, with 11 positions matching TRBD2. Trimming removed 6 bases from V and 5 bases from J; junction bases left unmatched: 7. Per the germline V gene, CDR1 is SNHLY and CDR2 is FYNNEI. This CDR3 comprises 15 residues. Here the CDR3 DNA reads TGTGCCAGCAGCCTACTAGCGGGGGTGGGAGATACGCAGTATTTT. Protein sequence: CASSLLAGVGDTQYF.

Only a few counts were recorded for this clonotype. J is TRBJ1-1 and V is TRBV27, with D possibly matching TRBD1 (6 bases). This CDR3 has 13 residues. The V end was cut by 4 bases, the J end by 7 bases, with 13 bases between. In germline, CDR1 is MNHEY, CDR2 SMNVEV (reference sequence). Written as DNA, the CDR3 is TGTGCCAGCAGTTCGGGGGCTTATATTGAAGCTTTCTTT. Its protein product is CASSSGAYIEAFF.

This clonotype was observed many times. The V and J genes are TRBV30 and TRBJ2-1, with D possibly being TRBD1 (6 bases). The CDR3 contains 15 residues. Germline V gene sequence: CDR1 GTSNPN, CDR2 SVGIG (reference sequence). V was pared by 2 bases and J by 9 bases, with 20 bases between. CDR3 residues: CAWSPPVLQGSEQFF. Written as DNA, the CDR3 is TGTGCCTGGAGTCCACCGGTCCTTCAGGGGTCTGAGCAGTTCTTC.

To note about this clonotype: Mismatch with germline at one junction end may stem from a read error. The V and J genes are TRBV12-3 or TRBV12-4 and TRBJ2-1; TRBD2 matches 13 bases. The CDR3 is 13 residues long. The CDR3 reads CACRLAGGSEQFF. The CDR3 DNA reads TGTGCCTGCAGACTAGCGGGAGGTAGCGAGCAGTTCTTC.

This clonotype has at least ten counts. This chain uses TRBV20-1 with TRBJ2-1; possible D gene TRBD2, 5 bases. Germline V lookup: CDR1 DFQATT, CDR2 SNEGSKA (reference sequence). This CDR3 contains 13 residues. The ends were cut back, 5 bases at V and 5 bases at J, with 13 bases in the middle. The CDR3 DNA reads as TGCAGTGCTGCTAGGGAGCGAAACAATGAGCAGTTCTTC. This encodes CSAARERNNEQFF.

The sample holds many counts of this clonotype. V is TRBV5-1 and J is TRBJ2-7, with 7 bases aligning to TRBD2. J was trimmed by 2 bases and V by 0 bases; bases with no gene match: 8. CDR1 is SGHRS, CDR2 YFSETQ, per germline. The CDR3 extends over 16 amino acids. The CDR3 protein is CASSLGASGTTYEQYF. The CDR3 nucleotides are TGCGCCAGCAGCTTGGGGGCTAGCGGAACAACCTACGAGCAGTACTTC.

This clonotype was observed a few times. The chain recombines TRBV6-5 with TRBJ2-3; the D gene could be TRBD1 or TRBD2 (5 bases each). The CDR3 is made up of 15 amino acids. Trimming left V 7 bases short and J 0 bases short, with 14 bases between. CDR1 MNHEY and CDR2 SVGAGI come from the germline V gene. CDR3 in DNA: TGTGCCAGCACTGACCGGGGCGGGAGCACAGATACGCAGTATTTT. As protein: CASTDRGGSTDTQYF.